The rows below give T cell receptor beta chains drawn from one sample of a study of vaccination effects on CD4 cells after COVID-19. Their antigens remain unidentified. The protocol was immunoSEQ multiplex PCR, while the TCRdb copy is restricted to in-frame clones and leaves out a portion. The table records tens of thousands of clones, 72% of them present only once. Sequencing used CD4+ T cells from PBMCs cultured without peptide, obtained before COVID-19 vaccination. The receptor set was obtained from a human donor who had a prior SARS-CoV-2 infection. The CDR3 runs from the conserved cysteine through the conserved F or W. Not every row has a clone size; where given, it reads once, few, many or a size class.

CDR3 protein: CASSRLDEQFF
clone size: .
J gene: TRBJ2-1
V gene: TRBV27
CDR3 length: 11

CDR3 protein: CASNLNTGELFF
clone size: once
J gene: TRBJ2-2
V gene: TRBV19
CDR3 length: 12

CDR3 protein: CSARIGPRQYF
clone size: few
J gene: TRBJ2-7
V gene: TRBV20-1
CDR3 length: 11

CDR3 protein: CASSDSKKDRGNFGGPLHF
clone size: few
J gene: TRBJ1-6
V gene: TRBV6-4
CDR3 length: 19

CDR3 protein: CASSRGGTPPYEQYF
clone size: few
J gene: TRBJ2-7
V gene: TRBV7-9
CDR3 length: 15

CDR3 protein: CASSGYGGEGQPQHF
clone size: .
J gene: TRBJ1-5
V gene: TRBV19
CDR3 length: 15

CDR3 protein: CAWSTDSTYGYTF
clone size: .
J gene: TRBJ1-2
V gene: TRBV30
CDR3 length: 13

CDR3 protein: CASSLGGVNSYNEQFF
clone size: .
J gene: TRBJ2-1
V gene: TRBV5-6
CDR3 length: 16

CDR3 protein: CAISGSQGAEDGATF
clone size: few
J gene: TRBJ1-1
V gene: TRBV10-3
CDR3 length: 15

CDR3 protein: CASSEGLADYNEQFF
clone size: .
J gene: TRBJ2-1
V gene: TRBV23-1
CDR3 length: 15

CDR3 protein: CASSGRQGFSTEAFF
clone size: .
J gene: TRBJ1-1
V gene: TRBV27
CDR3 length: 15

CDR3 protein: CASSRDRFYEQYF
clone size: .
J gene: TRBJ2-7
V gene: TRBV5-1
CDR3 length: 13

CDR3 protein: CASSRPGRETQYF
clone size: .
J gene: TRBJ2-5
V gene: TRBV4-1
CDR3 length: 13

CDR3 protein: CASSLSQENIQYF
clone size: .
J gene: TRBJ2-4
V gene: TRBV7-9
CDR3 length: 13

CDR3 protein: CASSQTWRGASTDTQYF
clone size: .
J gene: TRBJ2-3
V gene: TRBV3-1/TRBV3-2
CDR3 length: 17

CDR3 protein: CASSPDWVGGNEQFF
clone size: .
J gene: TRBJ2-1
V gene: TRBV11-3
CDR3 length: 15

CDR3 protein: CASSEGDTARGYTF
clone size: .
J gene: TRBJ1-2
V gene: TRBV6-1
CDR3 length: 14

CDR3 protein: CASSPSSPGAGEKLFF
clone size: .
J gene: TRBJ1-4
V gene: TRBV7-2
CDR3 length: 16